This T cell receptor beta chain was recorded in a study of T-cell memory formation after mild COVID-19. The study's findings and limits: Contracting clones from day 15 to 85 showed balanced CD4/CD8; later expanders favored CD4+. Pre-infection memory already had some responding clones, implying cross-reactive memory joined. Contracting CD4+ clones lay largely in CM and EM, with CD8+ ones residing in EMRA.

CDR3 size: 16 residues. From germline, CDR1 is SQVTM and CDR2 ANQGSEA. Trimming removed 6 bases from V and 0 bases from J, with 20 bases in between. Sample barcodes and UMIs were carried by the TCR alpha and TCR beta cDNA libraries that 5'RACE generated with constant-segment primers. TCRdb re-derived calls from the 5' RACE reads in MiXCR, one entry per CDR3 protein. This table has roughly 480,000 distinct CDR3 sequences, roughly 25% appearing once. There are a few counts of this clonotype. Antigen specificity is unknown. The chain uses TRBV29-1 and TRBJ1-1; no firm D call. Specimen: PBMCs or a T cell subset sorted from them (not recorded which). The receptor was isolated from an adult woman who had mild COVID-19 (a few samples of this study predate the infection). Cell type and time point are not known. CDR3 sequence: CSVLGLFRPMNTEAFF. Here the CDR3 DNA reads TGCAGCGTCCTCGGCCTCTTCAGGCCCATGAACACTGAAGCTTTCTTT.